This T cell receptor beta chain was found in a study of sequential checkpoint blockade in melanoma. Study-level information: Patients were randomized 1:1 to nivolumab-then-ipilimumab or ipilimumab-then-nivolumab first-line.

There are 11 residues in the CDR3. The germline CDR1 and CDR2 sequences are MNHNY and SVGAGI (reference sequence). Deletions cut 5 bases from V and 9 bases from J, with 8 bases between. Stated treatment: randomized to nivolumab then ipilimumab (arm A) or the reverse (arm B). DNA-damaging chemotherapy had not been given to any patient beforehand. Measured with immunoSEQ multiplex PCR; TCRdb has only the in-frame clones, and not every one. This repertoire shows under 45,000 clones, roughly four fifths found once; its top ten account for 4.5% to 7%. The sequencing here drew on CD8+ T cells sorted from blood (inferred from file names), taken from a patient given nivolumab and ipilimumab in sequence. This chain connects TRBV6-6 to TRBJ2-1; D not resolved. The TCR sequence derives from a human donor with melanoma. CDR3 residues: CASSTPREQFF. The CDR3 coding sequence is TGTGCCAGCAGTACCCCGCGTGAGCAGTTCTTC.